This section outlines one T cell receptor beta chain sequence together with its context. This entry comes from a study of CD8+ T cells in alopecia areata. As for the study in general: Those treated were given oral tofacitinib at 5 to 10 mg twice daily.

Treatment defined: oral pan-JAK inhibitor, 5-10 mg twice daily. CDR1 and CDR2 (germline): MNHNY, SVGAGI (reference sequence). The CDR3 runs 15 residues. Trimming removed 0 bases from V and 8 bases from J; junction bases left unmatched: 9. Extracted RNA was reverse transcribed, and the resulting cDNA served as sequencing template. The repertoire was sequenced with immunoSEQ multiplex PCR; TCRdb's copy has only in-frame clones and lacks some. The repertoire holds around 200,000 clones, with 45% to 75% as singletons. The sequence derives from a human donor with alopecia areata. The source was CD4+ T cells sorted from blood, collected at week 4, from a patient treated with tofacitinib. This chain uses TRBV6-6 with TRBJ1-2, with 7 positions matching TRBD1. The CDR3 region has the DNA TGTGCCAGCAGTTACTCGATGACAGGGAAGGGGGGCTACACCTTC. This codes for CASSYSMTGKGGYTF.